This T cell receptor beta chain emerged from a study of CD8+CD57+ T cells in acquired aplastic anemia. Study-level points and caveats: Both patients and controls carried the same twenty-nine CD8+ CDR3 sequences.

The use of genomic DNA as template underpinned the TCR beta VDJ and CDR3 profiling. TCRdb reprocessed the reads with MiXCR, giving one entry per CDR3 protein. The sample lists 150,000 or so distinct CDR3 sequences; around 60% were seen once. Turning to this clonotype: Antigen specificity is unknown.

The germline gives CDR1 DFQATT, CDR2 SNEGSKA (reference sequence). The CDR3 has 16 residues. Trimming left V 7 bases short and J 4 bases short, with 25 bases between. Sequencing input: sorted CD4+, CD8+, or CD8+CD57+ T cells (not recorded which) from PBMCs. The sequence derives from a human donor in good health. The gene calls are TRBV20-1 and TRBJ2-5; the D gene is possibly TRBD1 (6 bases). In DNA, the CDR3 is TGCAGTGAAAAACAGGGTTCCCCGGTGGGCCGAGAGACCCAGTACTTC. Amino acid sequence: CSEKQGSPVGRETQYF.